This T cell receptor (beta chain) was sequenced during a study of cytomegalovirus exposure and HLA in healthy donors. General study results and limits: Within the data, a cluster of highly shared sequence variants was likely a sequencing artifact. Reports credit the classifier with highly specific, highly sensitive diagnosis of cytomegalovirus status.

Concerning this clone itself: Its antigen is unknown. One junction end does not reproduce the germline sequence, and a read error may be involved.

CDR1 is MDHEN and CDR2 is SYDVKM in the germline V gene. CDR3 length: 12 residues. PCR primers comprised 60 Vbeta and 13 Jbeta primers. TCRdb keeps only in-frame clones here, not all; method: immunoSEQ multiplex PCR. Among 160,000 or so clones listed, roughly 89% were seen once. The gene calls are TRBV28 and TRBJ2-7; D not resolved. This sequence originates from a woman in her 30s in good health and CMV-seronegative. Sequenced: PBMCs. In DNA form, the CDR3 reads TGTGCCACCACCCGCCAAGTCTACGGGCAGTACTTC. Protein sequence: CATTRQVYGQYF.